These 14 T cell receptor beta chains share one sample of origin, sequenced in a study of siplizumab effects on memory and regulatory T cells. This table comes from immunoSEQ multiplex PCR, and its TCRdb copy is limited to in-frame clones, with some not included. The repertoire holds about 48,000 clones, with about 90% as singletons. Sequencing was performed on naive CD8+ T cells sorted from blood. The receptors stem from a human donor in good health.

The V and J genes are TRBV7-9 and TRBJ2-2; weak D call: TRBD1 (6 bases). CDR1 is SEHNR, CDR2 FQNEAQ, per germline (reference sequence). V was cut by 1 base and J by 5 bases, with 11 bases left in between. This CDR3 region has 15 residues. The CDR3 here is CASSLETGKTGELFF. CDR3 in DNA: TGTGCCAGCAGCTTAGAAACAGGGAAGACCGGGGAGCTGTTTTTT.

The chain carries TRBV4-1 and TRBJ2-7; D uncertain. Trimming stripped 1 base from V and 2 bases from J, with 9 bases between. Germline values: CDR1 MGHRA, CDR2 YSYEKL. This CDR3 region has 14 residues. CDR3 protein: CASSQGPITYEQYF. CDR3 in DNA: TGCGCCAGCAGCCAAGGACCGATAACCTACGAGCAGTACTTC.

The chain links TRBV5-4 to TRBJ1-3; 11 nucleotides agree with TRBD1. Germline V gene sequence: CDR1 SGHNT, CDR2 YYREEE (reference sequence). The CDR3 consists of 17 residues. Trimming removed 4 bases from V and 0 bases from J; junction bases left unmatched: 6. The CDR3 is CASSRGTGGYSGNTIYF. CDR3 bases: TGTGCCAGCAGCCGGGGGACAGGGGGATACTCTGGAAACACCATATATTTT.

J is TRBJ2-7 and V is TRBV9; no firm D call. V shed 2 bases and J shed 3 bases, with 15 bases lying between them. Per the germline V gene, CDR1 is SGDLS and CDR2 is YYNGEE. There are 15 residues in the CDR3. CDR3 in DNA: TGTGCCAGCAGCGTTCAGGACGCCAAAAGCTACGAGCAGTACTTC. It specifies CASSVQDAKSYEQYF. The full variable domain, its missing parts supplied by reference TRBV9 and TRBJ2-7, is DSGVTQTPKHLITATGQRVTLRCSPRSGDLSVYWYQQSLDQGLQFLIQYYNGEERAKGNILERFSAQQFPDLHSELNLSSLELGDSALYFCASSVQDAKSYEQYFGPGTRLTVT.

The V and J genes are TRBV18 and TRBJ1-1, with D hard to call. The CDR3 is made up of 12 amino acids. Trimming shortened V by 4 bases and J by 5 bases, and 8 bases separated the two germline ends. In germline, CDR1 is KGHSH, CDR2 LQKENI. CDR3 protein: CASSLPGTEAFF. CDR3 nucleotide sequence: TGTGCCAGCTCACTCCCGGGGACTGAAGCTTTCTTT.

The chain is built from TRBV5-1 and TRBJ1-6; possibly TRBD1 for D (6 bases). Between the trimmed V and J ends, which lost 3 bases and 10 bases, there was a span of 14 bases. The CDR3 runs to 14 residues. Germline V gene sequence: CDR1 SGHRS, CDR2 YFSETQ. The CDR3 DNA is TGCGCCAGCAGCTCGACAGGCGGGGGATCACCCCTCCACTTT. Translation: CASSSTGGGSPLHF.

The CDR3 DNA reads TGTGCCAGCAGTGAAGCAGGAAGCGGTCCGCAGTATTTT. It encodes CASSEAGSGPQYF. This chain joins TRBV2 and TRBJ2-3; tentative D call: TRBD2 (5 bases). This CDR3 contains 13 residues. V gave up 0 bases and J gave up 10 bases, with 11 bases separating them. Per germline, CDR1 SNHLY and CDR2 FYNNEI.

This chain uses TRBV7-9 with TRBJ2-1, with TRBD1 matching 9 bases. This CDR3 is 15 amino acids long. The junction had 5 bases not matched to a gene; V was cut back by 1 base and J by 7 bases. The germline gives CDR1 SEHNR, CDR2 FQNEAQ (reference sequence). The CDR3 region is CASSLVGTGRNEQFF. As DNA, the CDR3 is TGTGCCAGCAGCTTAGTCGGGACAGGGCGAAATGAGCAGTTCTTC.

The chain is built from TRBV10-1 and TRBJ1-1; D gene unclear. The CDR3 totals 19 residues. From germline, CDR1 is WNHNN and CDR2 SYGVQD (reference sequence). V lost 2 bases to trimming and J lost 0 bases, with 22 bases between them. CDR3 protein: CASSEPLVSRRAMNTEAFF. The DNA for the CDR3 is TGCGCCAGCAGTGAGCCCCTCGTCAGCCGAAGGGCAATGAACACTGAAGCTTTCTTT.

The chain links TRBV19 to TRBJ1-3, with D possibly matching TRBD1 (5 bases). CDR1 and CDR2 from the germline V gene are LNHDA and SQIVND (reference sequence). The germline V and J ends were trimmed by 5 bases and 0 bases, with 8 bases remaining between them. The CDR3 runs 14 residues. CDR3: CASSDSYSGNTIYF. CDR3 nucleotide sequence: TGTGCCAGTAGTGACAGCTACTCTGGAAACACCATATATTTT.

This clone came up a few times. This chain joins TRBV27 and TRBJ1-1; a weak D match, TRBD1 (5 bases). From germline, CDR1 is MNHEY and CDR2 SMNVEV (reference sequence). The CDR3 extends over 13 amino acids. V lost 3 bases and J lost 4, with 9 bases in between. The CDR3, as DNA: TGTGCCAGCAGTTTCCGTCAGGGCACTGAAGCTTTCTTT. It yields the protein CASSFRQGTEAFF.

The chain is built from TRBV19 and TRBJ2-2, with D perhaps given as TRBD1 or TRBD2 (5 bases each). Deletions cut 1 base from V and 7 bases from J, with 7 bases between. This CDR3 contains 13 residues. CDR1 and CDR2 (germline): LNHDA, SQIVND (reference sequence). CDR3 residues: CASSIGGDGELFF. The DNA for the CDR3 is TGTGCCAGTAGTATAGGAGGGGACGGGGAGCTGTTTTTT.

The rearrangement uses TRBV11-2 and TRBJ2-5; 12 nucleotides line up with TRBD1. V lost 4 bases to trimming and J lost 7 bases; unmatched junction nucleotides: 4. There are 14 residues in the CDR3. Germline assignment: CDR1 SGHAT and CDR2 FQNNGV. The CDR3 spells CASSSGTGGWTQYF. The CDR3 region has the DNA TGTGCCAGCAGCTCCGGGACAGGGGGCTGGACCCAGTACTTC.

V gene TRBV6-6 combines with J gene TRBJ1-2; 10 bases line up with TRBD1. The CDR3 is made up of 11 amino acids. Losses at the gene ends were 10 bases for V and 8 bases for J; bases not matched to a gene: 4. Germline loops: CDR1 MNHNY, CDR2 SVGAGI (reference sequence). CDR3 sequence reads: CATGTGDGYTF. The CDR3, as DNA: TGTGCCACTGGGACAGGGGACGGCTACACCTTC.